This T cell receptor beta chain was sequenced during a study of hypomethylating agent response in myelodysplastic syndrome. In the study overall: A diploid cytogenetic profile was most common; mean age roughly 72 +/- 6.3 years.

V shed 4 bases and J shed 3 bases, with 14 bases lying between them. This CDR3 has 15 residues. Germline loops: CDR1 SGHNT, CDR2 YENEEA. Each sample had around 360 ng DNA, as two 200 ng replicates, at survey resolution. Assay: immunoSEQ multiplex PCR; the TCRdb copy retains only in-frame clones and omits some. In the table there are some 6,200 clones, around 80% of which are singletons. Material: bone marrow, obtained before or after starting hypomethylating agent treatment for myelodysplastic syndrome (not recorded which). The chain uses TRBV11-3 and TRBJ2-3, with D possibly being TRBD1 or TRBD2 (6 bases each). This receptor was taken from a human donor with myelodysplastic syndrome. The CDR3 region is CASSSGGAGTDTQYF. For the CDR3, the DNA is TGTGCCAGCAGCTCCGGGGGCGCCGGGACAGATACGCAGTATTTT.